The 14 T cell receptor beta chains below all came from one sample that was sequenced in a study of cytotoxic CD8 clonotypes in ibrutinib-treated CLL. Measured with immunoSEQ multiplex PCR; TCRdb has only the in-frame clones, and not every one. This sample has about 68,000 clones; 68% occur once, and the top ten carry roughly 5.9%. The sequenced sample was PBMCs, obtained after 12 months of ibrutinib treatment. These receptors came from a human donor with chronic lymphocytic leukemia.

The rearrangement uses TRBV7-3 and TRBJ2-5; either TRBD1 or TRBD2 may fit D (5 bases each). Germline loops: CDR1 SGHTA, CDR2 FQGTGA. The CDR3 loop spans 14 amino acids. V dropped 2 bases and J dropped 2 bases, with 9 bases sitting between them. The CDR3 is CASSLGGRQETQYF. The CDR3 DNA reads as TGTGCCAGCAGCTTAGGGGGTCGGCAAGAGACCCAGTACTTC.

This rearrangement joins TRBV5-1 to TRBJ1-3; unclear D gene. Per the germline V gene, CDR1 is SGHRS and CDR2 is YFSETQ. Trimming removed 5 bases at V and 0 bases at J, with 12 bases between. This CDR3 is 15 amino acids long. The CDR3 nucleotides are TGCGCCAGCAGATCGACGGGCGTCTCTGGAAACACCATATATTTT. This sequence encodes CASRSTGVSGNTIYF.

CDR3 sequence reads: CAWGPLGSYF. The CDR3 DNA follows: TGTGCCTGGGGGCCCCTTGGATCATATTTT. The genes are TRBV30 and TRBJ1-3; D is ambiguous. V gave up 5 bases and J gave up 15 bases, with 14 bases separating them. The CDR3 sequence is 10 residues long. The V gene's germline CDR1 is GTSNPN and CDR2 SVGIG (reference sequence).

As DNA, the CDR3 is TGTGCTAGTGGTTTGGAGTCTGGGGATACGCAGTATTTT. Amino acid sequence: CASGLESGDTQYF. The V call is TRBV12-5, the J call TRBJ2-3; no clear D gene. V shed 1 base and J shed 6 bases, with 8 bases lying between them. The CDR3 is 13 residues long. Germline V gene data show CDR1 as LGHNT and CDR2 as FRNRAP.

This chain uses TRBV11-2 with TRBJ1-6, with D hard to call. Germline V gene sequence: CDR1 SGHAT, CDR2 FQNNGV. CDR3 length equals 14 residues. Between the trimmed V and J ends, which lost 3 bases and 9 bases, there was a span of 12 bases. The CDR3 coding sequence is TGTGCCAGCAGCTTCAACCTAAGGATTTCACCCCTCCACTTT. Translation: CASSFNLRISPLHF.

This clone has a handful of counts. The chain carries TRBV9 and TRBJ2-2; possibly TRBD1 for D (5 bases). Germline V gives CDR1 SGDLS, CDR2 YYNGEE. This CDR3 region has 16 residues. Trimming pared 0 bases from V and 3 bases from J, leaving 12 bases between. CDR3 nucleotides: TGTGCCAGCAGCGTAGGGCAGGGTGGCGACACCGGGGAGCTGTTTTTT. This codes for CASSVGQGGDTGELFF. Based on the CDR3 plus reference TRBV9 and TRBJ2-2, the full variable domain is DSGVTQTPKHLITATGQRVTLRCSPRSGDLSVYWYQQSLDQGLQFLIQYYNGEERAKGNILERFSAQQFPDLHSELNLSSLELGDSALYFCASSVGQGGDTGELFFGEGSRLTVL.

CDR3 in DNA: TGTGCCAGCAGGGCGGAGGGGGGACAGGTTTCCCACGAGCAGTACTTC. Protein product: CASRAEGGQVSHEQYF. The genes are TRBV2 and TRBJ2-7, with 8 bases identical to TRBD1. Trimming took 6 bases from V and 5 from J; bases not matched to a gene: 15. Germline CDR1 SNHLY, CDR2 FYNNEI. There are 16 residues in the CDR3.

CDR3 DNA sequence: TGTGCCAGCAGCCTACGACAGTACTCGAACACCGGGGAGCTGTTTTTT. Its translation is CASSLRQYSNTGELFF. J is TRBJ2-2 and V is TRBV13, with D perhaps matching TRBD1 (5 bases). There are 16 residues in the CDR3. The V gene's germline CDR1 is PRHDT and CDR2 FYEKMQ (reference sequence). Trimming took off 5 bases at V and 0 bases at J, with 13 bases between the two ends.

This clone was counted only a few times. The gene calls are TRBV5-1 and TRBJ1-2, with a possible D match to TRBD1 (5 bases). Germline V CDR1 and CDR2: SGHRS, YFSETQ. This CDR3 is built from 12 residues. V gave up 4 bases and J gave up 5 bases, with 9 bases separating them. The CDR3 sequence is CASSPDTYGYTF. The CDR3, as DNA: TGCGCCAGCAGCCCGGACACATATGGCTACACCTTC.

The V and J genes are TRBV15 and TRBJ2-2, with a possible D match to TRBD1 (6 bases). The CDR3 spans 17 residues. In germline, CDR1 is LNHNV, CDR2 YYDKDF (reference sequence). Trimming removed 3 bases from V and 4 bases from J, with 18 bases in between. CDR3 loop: CATSRVGWGPFTGELFF. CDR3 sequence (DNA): TGTGCCACCAGCAGGGTCGGATGGGGGCCGTTCACCGGGGAGCTGTTTTTT.

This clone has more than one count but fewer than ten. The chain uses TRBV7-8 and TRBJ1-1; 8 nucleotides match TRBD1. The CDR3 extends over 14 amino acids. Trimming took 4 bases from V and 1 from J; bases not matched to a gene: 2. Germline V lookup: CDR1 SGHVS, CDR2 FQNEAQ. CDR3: CASSSGTGNTEAFF. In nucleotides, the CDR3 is TGTGCCAGCAGCTCCGGGACAGGGAACACTGAAGCTTTCTTT.

CDR3 DNA sequence: TGTGCCAGCAGCTTTCTCCAAGAGACCCAGTACTTC. Amino acids: CASSFLQETQYF. V gene TRBV7-2 combines with J gene TRBJ2-5; D not resolved. V lost 3 bases and J lost 1, with 3 bases in between. The germline V gene encodes CDR1 SGHTA and CDR2 FQGNSA. This CDR3 has 12 amino acids. The full variable domain, rest sourced from reference TRBV7-2 and TRBJ2-5, is GAGVSQSPSNKVTEKGKDVELRCDPISGHTALYWYRQSLGQGLEFLIYFQGNSAPDKSGLPSDRFSAERTGGSVSTLTIQRTQQEDSAVYLCASSFLQETQYFGPGTRLLVL.

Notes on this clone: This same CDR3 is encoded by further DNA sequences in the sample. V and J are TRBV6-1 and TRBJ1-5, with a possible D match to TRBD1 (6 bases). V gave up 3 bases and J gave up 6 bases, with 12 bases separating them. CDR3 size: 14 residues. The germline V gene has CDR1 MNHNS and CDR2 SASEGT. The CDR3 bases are TGTGCCAGCAGTGAGGGAACAGGGAGTCAGCCCCAGCATTTT. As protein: CASSEGTGSQPQHF.

The CDR3 coding sequence is TGTGCCAGCAGTTACGAGACAGAAAGCTATAATTCACCCCTCCACTTT. It yields the protein CASSYETESYNSPLHF. The chain combines TRBV6-5 with TRBJ1-6; D perhaps matches TRBD1 (5 bases). V was shortened by 2 bases and J by 3 bases, with 11 bases between the two germline ends. Looked up from germline, CDR1 is MNHEY and CDR2 is SVGAGI. This CDR3 region has 16 residues.